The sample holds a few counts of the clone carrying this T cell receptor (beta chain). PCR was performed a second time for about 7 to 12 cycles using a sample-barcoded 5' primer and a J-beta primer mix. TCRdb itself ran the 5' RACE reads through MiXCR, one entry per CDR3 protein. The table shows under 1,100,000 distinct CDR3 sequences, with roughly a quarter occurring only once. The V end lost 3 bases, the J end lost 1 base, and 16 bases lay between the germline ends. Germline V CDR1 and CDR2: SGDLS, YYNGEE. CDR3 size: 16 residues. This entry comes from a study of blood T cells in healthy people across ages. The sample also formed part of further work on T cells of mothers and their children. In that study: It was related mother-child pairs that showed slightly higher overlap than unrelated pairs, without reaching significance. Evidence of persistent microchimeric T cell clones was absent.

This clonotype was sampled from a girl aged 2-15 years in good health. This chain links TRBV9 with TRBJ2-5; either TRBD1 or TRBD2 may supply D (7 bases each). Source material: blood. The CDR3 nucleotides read TGTGCCAGCAGCGCGAGCGGGGCAGGGGGCCAAGAGACCCAGTACTTC. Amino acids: CASSASGAGGQETQYF.